This entry describes one TCR beta chain. The antigen is not known. Trimming took 0 bases from V and 7 from J; bases not matched to a gene: 11. The CDR3 is made up of 17 amino acids. Germline values: CDR1 MRHNA, CDR2 SNTAGT. This sample was taken from a study of T cell responses to AZD1222 COVID-19 vaccine. Pooled samples include second doses given at about 4 or 12 weeks. Method: immunoSEQ multiplex PCR; TCRdb's copy keeps in-frame clones and lacks some. The table includes tens of thousands of clones, approximately 90% detected once. Points from the study as a whole: Repertoires in all cases were sampled only once the peak T cell response had passed. Vaccine-associated CD4 TCRs ranged over spike, dominating at 160-218 and 743-854. A mostly white British donor set with more females was recruited, and clonal diversity was possibly underestimated.

This TCR derives from an adult who received the AZD1222 COVID-19 vaccine. This rearrangement joins TRBV6-4 to TRBJ2-1; TRBD2 aligns across 8 bases. The sequencing here drew on peripheral blood, taken 28 days after the second AZD1222 dose. The CDR3 is CASSDSPGGAGRNEQFF. CDR3 nucleotides: TGTGCCAGCAGTGACTCCCCCGGGGGGGCGGGTCGAAATGAGCAGTTCTTC.